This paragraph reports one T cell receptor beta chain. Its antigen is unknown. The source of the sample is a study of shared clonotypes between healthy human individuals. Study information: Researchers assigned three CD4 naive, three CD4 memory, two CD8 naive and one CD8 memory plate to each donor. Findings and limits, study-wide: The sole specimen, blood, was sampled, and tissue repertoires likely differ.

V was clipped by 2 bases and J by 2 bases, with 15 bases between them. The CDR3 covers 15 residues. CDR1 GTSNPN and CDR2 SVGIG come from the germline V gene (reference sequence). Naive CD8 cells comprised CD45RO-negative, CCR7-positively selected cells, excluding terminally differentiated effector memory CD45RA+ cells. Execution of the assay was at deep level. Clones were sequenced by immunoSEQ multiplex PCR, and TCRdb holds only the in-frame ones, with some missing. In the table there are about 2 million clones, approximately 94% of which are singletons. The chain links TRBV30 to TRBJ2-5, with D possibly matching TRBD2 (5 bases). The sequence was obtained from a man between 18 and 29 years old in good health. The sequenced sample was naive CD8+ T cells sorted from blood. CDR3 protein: CAWSSLREGQETQYF. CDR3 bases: TGTGCCTGGAGTAGTCTGAGGGAAGGGCAAGAGACCCAGTACTTC. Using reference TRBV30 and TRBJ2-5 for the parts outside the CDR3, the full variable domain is SQTIHQWPATLVQPVGSPLSLECTVEGTSNPNLYWYRQAAGRGLQLLFYSVGIGQISSEVPQNLSASRPQDRQFILSSKKLLLSDSGFYLCAWSSLREGQETQYFGPGTRLLVL.